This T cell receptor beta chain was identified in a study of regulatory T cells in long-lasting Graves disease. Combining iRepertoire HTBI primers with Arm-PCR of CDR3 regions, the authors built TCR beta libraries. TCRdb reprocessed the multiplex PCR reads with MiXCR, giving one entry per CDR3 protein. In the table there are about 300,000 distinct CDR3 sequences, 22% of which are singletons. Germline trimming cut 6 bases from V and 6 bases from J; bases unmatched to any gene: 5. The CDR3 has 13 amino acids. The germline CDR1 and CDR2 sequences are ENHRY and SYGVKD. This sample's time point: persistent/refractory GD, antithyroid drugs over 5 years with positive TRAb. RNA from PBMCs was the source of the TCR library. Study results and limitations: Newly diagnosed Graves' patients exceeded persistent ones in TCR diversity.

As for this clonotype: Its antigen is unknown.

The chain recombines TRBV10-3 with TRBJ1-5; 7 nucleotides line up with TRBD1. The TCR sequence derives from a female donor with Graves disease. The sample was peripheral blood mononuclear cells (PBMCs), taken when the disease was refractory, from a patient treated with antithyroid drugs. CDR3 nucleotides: TGTGCCATCAGCGACAGGGATGGTCAGCCCCAGCATTTT. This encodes CAISDRDGQPQHF.